This TCR beta chain was sequenced during a study of breast tumors, draining lymph nodes, adjacent tissues. Study-level results: Most tumor T cells seemingly derive from lymph node, then expand in tumor. Compared with basal-like, luminal-like tumors shared significantly more repertoire with nontumor tissue. Tumors had less TCR diversity than lymph nodes, more than nontumor tissue. Tumor T cell lymph node origin was a supported hypothesis, not proven.

With regard to this clonotype: No antigen is known for it.

TCRdb processed the multiplex PCR reads anew with MiXCR; each CDR3 protein has one entry. In the table there are some 230,000 distinct CDR3 sequences, around 35% of which are singletons. The lymph nodes were axillary draining lymph nodes from breast cancer patients. Specimen: axillary lymph node tissue. This sequence was found in a female donor with breast cancer. Some clones in this sample may be carry-over from other donors' samples.

The CDR3 DNA sequence: TGTGCCAGCAGTGCGGACCGATTAGGTCACAATGAGCAGTTCTTC. Translating it yields CASSADRLGHNEQFF. This chain uses TRBV2 with TRBJ2-1, with D unresolved. Germline CDR1 SNHLY, CDR2 FYNNEI. The CDR3 sequence is 15 residues long. The ends were cut back, 4 bases at V and 5 bases at J, with 15 bases in the middle.